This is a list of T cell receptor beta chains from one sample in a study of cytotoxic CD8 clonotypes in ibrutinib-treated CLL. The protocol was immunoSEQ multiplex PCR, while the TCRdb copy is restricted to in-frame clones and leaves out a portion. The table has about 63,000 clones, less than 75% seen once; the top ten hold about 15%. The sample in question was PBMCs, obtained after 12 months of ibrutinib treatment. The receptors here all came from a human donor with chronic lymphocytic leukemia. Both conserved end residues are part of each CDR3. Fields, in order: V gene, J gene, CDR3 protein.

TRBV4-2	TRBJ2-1	CASSLASGKTYNEQFF
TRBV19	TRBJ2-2	CASRTGELTGELFF
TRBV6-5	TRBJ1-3	CASSPRQVGNTIYF
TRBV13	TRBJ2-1	CASSLVQYNEQFF
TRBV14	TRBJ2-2	CASSRLRGATGELFF
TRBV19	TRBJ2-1	CASALGYEQFF
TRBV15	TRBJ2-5	CATSRQGLRKETQYF
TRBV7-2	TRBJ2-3	CASTPKGLAVDTQYF
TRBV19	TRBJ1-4	CASSHGTGDEKLFF
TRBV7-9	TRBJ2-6	CASSLQRQGRGSGANVLTF
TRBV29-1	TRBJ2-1	CSVEVNEQFF
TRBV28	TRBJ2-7	CASSDSYEQYF
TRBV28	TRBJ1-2	CASGGVYGYTF
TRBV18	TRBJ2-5	CASSVWGYGETQYF
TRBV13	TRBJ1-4	CASSHRGGRGEKLFF
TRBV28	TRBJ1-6	CASSSFVSYNSPLHF
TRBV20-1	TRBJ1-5	CSAGRMQPQHF
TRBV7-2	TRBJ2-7	CASSPFPRVASYEQYF
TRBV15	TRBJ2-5	CATSRGGQQSGTQYF
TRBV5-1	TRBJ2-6	CASSLSPRSSGANVLTF
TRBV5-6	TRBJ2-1	CASSLYSGAYNEQFF
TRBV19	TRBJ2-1	CATQRSFSYNEQFF
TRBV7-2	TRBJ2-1	CASRTGLEYNEQFF
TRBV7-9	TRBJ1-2	CASSLADGAYGYTF
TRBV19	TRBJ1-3	CASSIRGRNTIYF
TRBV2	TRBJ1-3	CASSAAQSGNTIYF
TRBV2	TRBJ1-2	CASSPTGLGYTF
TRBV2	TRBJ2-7	CASSLGLAPYEQYF
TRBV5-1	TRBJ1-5	CASTSSILQTTQPQHF
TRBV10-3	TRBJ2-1	CAISDDYSFNEQFF
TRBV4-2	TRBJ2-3	CASSPEGGGLHTQYF
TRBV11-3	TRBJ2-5	CASSHGTAAPETQYF
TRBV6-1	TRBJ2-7	CASSVEHSYEQYF
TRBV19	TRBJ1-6	CASSISPGNSPLHF
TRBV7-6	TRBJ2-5	CASGRTSGPEETQYF
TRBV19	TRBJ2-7	CASTSGHPYEQYF
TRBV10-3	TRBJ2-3	CAITPGSGATDTQYF
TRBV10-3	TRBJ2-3	CAASTGTTGDTQYF
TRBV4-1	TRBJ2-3	CASSQAGQGGDTQYF
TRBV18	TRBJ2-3	CASSPLRGGPEPTDTQYF